A selection of T cell receptor beta chains follows, all from one sample in a study of blood T cell repertoires in COVID-19. Produced via immunoSEQ multiplex PCR; TCRdb's table is partial and in-frame only. The table lists around 260,000 clones, roughly 86% of them singletons. Sequences were obtained from peripheral blood. Receptors were obtained from a woman between 55 and 75 years old with COVID-19, enrolled during active disease. Both conserved end residues are part of each CDR3. A D gene is named only where the DNA matches it firmly. A row's size may be missing; if present it is once, few, many or a size class.

>TRBJ2-3|-|TRBV19|TRBD2
CASSTPELAGADTQYF
TGTGCCAGTAGTACGCCCGAACTAGCGGGGGCAGATACGCAGTATTTT
>TRBJ2-7|once|TRBV27|TRBD2
CASNPGLAPFRAEQYF
TGTGCCAGCAACCCGGGACTAGCGCCTTTCAGGGCCGAGCAGTACTTC
>TRBJ1-5|-|TRBV27|TRBD1
CASTWGGQGISNQPQHF
TGTGCCAGCACCTGGGGGGGACAGGGGATTAGCAATCAGCCCCAGCATTTT
>TRBJ2-2|-|TRBV18|-
CASSRSLGGLNTGELFF
TGTGCCAGCTCACGTTCCTTAGGGGGTCTGAACACCGGGGAGCTGTTTTTT
>TRBJ1-1|-|TRBV30|TRBD1
CAWSTGGRTEAFF
TGTGCCTGGAGTACAGGGGGCAGGACTGAAGCTTTCTTT
>TRBJ1-5|-|TRBV10-2|-
CASSRQVSNQPQHF
TGCGCCAGCAGCCGACAGGTTAGCAATCAGCCCCAGCATTTT
>TRBJ2-7|once|TRBV10-3|TRBD1
CATYPSTGATYEQYF
TGTGCCACCTACCCTTCGACAGGGGCTACCTACGAGCAGTACTTC
>TRBJ2-7|once|TRBV28|-
CASSSRAYEQYF
TGTGCCAGCAGTTCCAGGGCCTACGAGCAGTACTTC
>TRBJ2-7|-|TRBV7-9|-
CASSLTGYEQYF
TGTGCCAGCAGCCTCACAGGGTACGAGCAGTACTTC
>TRBJ1-1|-|TRBV2|-
CASSEQGRFTEAFF
TGTGCCAGCAGTGAACAGGGGCGCTTTACTGAAGCTTTCTTT
>TRBJ1-1|-|TRBV6-5|-
CASSRGEGEAFF
TGTGCCAGCAGCCGAGGGGAGGGAGAGGCTTTCTTT
>TRBJ1-2|-|TRBV19|TRBD1
CASRLRDSHYGYTF
TGTGCCAGTAGACTACGGGACAGCCACTATGGCTACACCTTC
>TRBJ1-4|-|TRBV18|-
CASSLEGYATNEKLFF
TGTGCCAGCTCACTTGAGGGATACGCAACTAATGAAAAACTGTTTTTT
>TRBJ2-3|-|TRBV19|-
CASSIAREDTQYF
TGTGCCAGTAGTATAGCCCGCGAAGATACGCAGTATTTT
>TRBJ2-7|-|TRBV6-1|TRBD2
CASTEGHPGLAGVGAYEQYF
TGTGCCAGCACTGAGGGACACCCGGGACTAGCGGGAGTGGGGGCCTACGAGCAGTACTTC
>TRBJ2-7|-|TRBV20-1|TRBD1
CSASGRGQGAYEQYF
TGCAGTGCTAGTGGTAGGGGACAGGGAGCCTACGAGCAGTACTTC
>TRBJ1-1|-|TRBV6-4|-
CASRYPSGNRRNTEAFF
TGTGCCAGCAGATACCCGTCGGGCAACAGGCGAAACACTGAAGCTTTCTTT
>TRBJ1-5|-|TRBV2|-
CASRNGGSNQPQHF
TGTGCCAGCAGGAACGGGGGTTCGAATCAGCCCCAGCATTTT
>TRBJ1-3|once|TRBV3-1/TRBV3-2|-
CASSLTGSPGNTIYF
TGTGCCAGCAGCCTGACAGGCTCCCCTGGAAACACCATATATTTT
>TRBJ2-1|once|TRBV4-1|TRBD2
CASSQEGVLTGGPSNEQFF
TGCGCCAGCAGCCAAGAAGGAGTGCTAACGGGAGGGCCCTCCAATGAGCAGTTCTTC
>TRBJ2-3|-|TRBV4-2|TRBD2
CASSQEPSGRAPDTQYF
TGTGCCAGCAGCCAAGAGCCTAGCGGGAGGGCCCCAGATACGCAGTATTTT
>TRBJ2-3|once|TRBV9|TRBD2
CASTPQGLAGFDTQYF
TGTGCCAGCACTCCTCAGGGGTTAGCGGGATTCGATACGCAGTATTTT
>TRBJ2-1|-|TRBV10-1|TRBD2
CASSVGTNSYNEQFF
TGCGCCAGCAGTGTTGGGACTAATTCCTACAATGAGCAGTTCTTC
>TRBJ2-1|-|TRBV30|TRBD2
CAWAPGGTGEEQFF
TGTGCCTGGGCCCCGGGAGGGACCGGGGAAGAGCAGTTCTTC
>TRBJ2-3|-|TRBV4-3|-
CASSQDGASTDTQYF
TGCGCCAGCAGCCAAGATGGGGCAAGCACAGATACGCAGTATTTT
>TRBJ2-6|-|TRBV28|-
CASSSTGFSGANVLTF
TGTGCCAGCAGTTCCACAGGGTTCTCTGGGGCCAACGTCCTGACTTTC
>TRBJ2-1|once|TRBV21-1|-
CASSKGPSRTSGLYNEQFF
TGTGCCAGCAGCAAAGGCCCCTCCCGGACTAGCGGACTTTACAATGAGCAGTTCTTC
>TRBJ2-7|once|TRBV11-2|TRBD2
CASSRRGVFGYEQYF
TGTGCCAGCAGCCGACGGGGGGTCTTTGGCTACGAGCAGTACTTC
>TRBJ1-2|-|TRBV19|-
CASSARQITYGYTF
TGTGCCAGTAGTGCCCGACAGATTACCTATGGCTACACCTTC
>TRBJ2-1|-|TRBV5-1|-
CASSPSGGEYNEQFF
TGCGCCAGCAGCCCCTCTGGAGGAGAATACAATGAGCAGTTCTTC
>TRBJ1-1|once|TRBV7-2|-
CASSLVAVNTEAFF
TGTGCCAGCAGCTTAGTTGCGGTGAACACTGAAGCTTTCTTT
>TRBJ2-1|-|TRBV5-6|-
CASSQRRGRPLSSYNEQFF
TGTGCCAGCAGCCAACGGCGGGGTAGGCCTTTGAGCTCCTACAATGAGCAGTTCTTC
>TRBJ2-2|-|TRBV7-2|TRBD2
CASSSRGTGELFF
TGTGCCAGCAGCTCGCGGGGGACCGGGGAGCTGTTTTTT
>TRBJ2-7|few|TRBV2|TRBD1
CASKTTGGNSYEQYF
TGTGCCAGCAAGACCACAGGGGGAAACTCGTACGAGCAGTACTTC
>TRBJ2-7|-|TRBV5-4|TRBD2
CASSPTGLAPYEQYF
TGTGCCAGCAGCCCGACGGGACTAGCACCCTACGAGCAGTACTTC
>TRBJ1-6|-|TRBV5-1|-
CASSLTGRVGGDSPLHF
TGCGCCAGCAGCTTGACAGGAAGGGTTGGAGGGGATTCACCCCTCCACTTT